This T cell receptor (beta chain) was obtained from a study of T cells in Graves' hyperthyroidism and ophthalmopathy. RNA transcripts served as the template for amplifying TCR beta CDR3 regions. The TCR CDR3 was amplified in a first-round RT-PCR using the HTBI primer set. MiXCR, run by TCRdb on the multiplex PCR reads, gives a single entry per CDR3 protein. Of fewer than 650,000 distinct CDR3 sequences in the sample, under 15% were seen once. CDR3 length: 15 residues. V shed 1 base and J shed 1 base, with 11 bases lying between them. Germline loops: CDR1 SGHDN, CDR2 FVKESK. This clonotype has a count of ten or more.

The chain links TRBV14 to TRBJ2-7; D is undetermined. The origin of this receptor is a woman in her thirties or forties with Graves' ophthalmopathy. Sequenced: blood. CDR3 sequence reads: CASSQGESRSYEQYF. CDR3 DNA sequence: TGTGCCAGCAGCCAAGGAGAAAGTAGGTCCTACGAGCAGTACTTC.